The rows below give T cell receptor beta chains drawn from one sample of a study of T cell changes during pregnancy in multiple sclerosis. Repertoires were generated with immunoSEQ multiplex PCR, while TCRdb's copy carries only in-frame clones and drops some. The data contain some 110,000 clones, about 90% of them singletons. Specimen: peripheral blood, collected in the third trimester of pregnancy. The source is a female donor with multiple sclerosis, enrolled in a pregnancy study. Both conserved end residues are trimmed from each CDR3. Fields, in order: J gene, V gene, D gene, clone size, CDR3 protein. The D gene is left open where the match is weak. Only part of the rows carry a size: once, few, many, or a class if the clone is expanded.

>TRBJ1-5|TRBV7-8|TRBD1|once
ASSPGDRGQVGNQPQH
>TRBJ1-1|TRBV19|.|.
ASSISGSSNTEAF
>TRBJ2-1|TRBV4-1|.|.
ASSQDDINSEQF
>TRBJ1-2|TRBV19|.|.
ACSRENYGYT
>TRBJ1-1|TRBV5-1|.|.
ASSLDISNTEAF
>TRBJ1-2|TRBV28|.|.
ASQRHVGQNYGYT
>TRBJ1-5|TRBV19|.|.
ASSMSRAGGNQPQH
>TRBJ1-6|TRBV18|TRBD1|.
ASSQLRDRENSPLH
>TRBJ1-6|TRBV9|.|.
ASSVAGDSPLH
>TRBJ2-3|TRBV30|TRBD2|.
AWKREGQGDTQY
>TRBJ1-2|TRBV28|TRBD1|.
ASSVQGAWGYT
>TRBJ1-5|TRBV27|.|.
ASSWAINQPQH
>TRBJ2-3|TRBV6-1|.|.
ASTSVSDTQY
>TRBJ2-6|TRBV5-1|.|.
ASSSTTPSGANVLT
>TRBJ1-2|TRBV7-9|.|.
ASSLMGLDRGGYT
>TRBJ1-1|TRBV6-6|TRBD1|once
ASSHGTGAMNTEAF
>TRBJ2-2|TRBV4-2|.|.
ASSQGPGTGELF
>TRBJ1-2|TRBV9|.|.
ASSVGGAVDYGYT
>TRBJ2-2|TRBV11-3|TRBD2|.
ASSLVLAGITGELF
>TRBJ2-7|TRBV7-9|.|.
ASSLDGGGNEQY
>TRBJ2-7|TRBV10-3|.|.
AISETVSYEQY
>TRBJ2-2|TRBV7-9|TRBD2|.
ASSSPPREEGPGELF
>TRBJ1-3|TRBV6-6|.|.
ASSSGGQPSGNTIY
>TRBJ2-7|TRBV5-6|.|.
ASSFLRGYEQY
>TRBJ1-4|TRBV2|.|.
ASSESGGEKLF
>TRBJ1-5|TRBV19|TRBD1|.
ASTGTGRNQPQH